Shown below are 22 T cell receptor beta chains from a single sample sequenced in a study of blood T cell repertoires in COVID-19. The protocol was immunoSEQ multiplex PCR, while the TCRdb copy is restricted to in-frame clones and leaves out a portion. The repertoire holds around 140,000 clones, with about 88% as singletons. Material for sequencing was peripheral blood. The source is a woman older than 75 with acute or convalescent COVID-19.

The CDR3 reads CASREQGPPEKLFF. CDR3 bases: TGTGCCAGCAGGGAACAGGGCCCCCCGGAAAAACTGTTTTTT. V is TRBV25-1 and J is TRBJ1-4, with D tentatively TRBD1 (6 bases). The CDR3 has 14 residues. Trimming removed 6 bases at V and 8 bases at J, with 16 bases between. Germline CDR1 MGHDK, CDR2 SYGVNS.

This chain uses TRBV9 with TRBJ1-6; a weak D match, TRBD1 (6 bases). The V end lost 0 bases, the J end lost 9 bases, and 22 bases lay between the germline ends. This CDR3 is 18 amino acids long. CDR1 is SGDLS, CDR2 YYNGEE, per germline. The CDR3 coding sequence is TGTGCCAGCAGCGTAGATCAGGGGCAAGCGAACCGTCCTTCACCCCTCCACTTT. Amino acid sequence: CASSVDQGQANRPSPLHF.

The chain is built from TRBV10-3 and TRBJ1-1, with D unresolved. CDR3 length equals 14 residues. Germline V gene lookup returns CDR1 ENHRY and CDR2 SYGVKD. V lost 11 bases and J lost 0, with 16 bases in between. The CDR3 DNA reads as TGTGCCGCCCGCGCTGCCTTCATGAACACTGAAGCTTTCTTT. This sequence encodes CAARAAFMNTEAFF.

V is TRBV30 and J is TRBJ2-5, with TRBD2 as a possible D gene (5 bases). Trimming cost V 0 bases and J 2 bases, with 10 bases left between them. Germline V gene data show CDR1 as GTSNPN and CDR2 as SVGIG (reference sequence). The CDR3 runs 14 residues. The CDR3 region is CAWSVRSGQETQYF. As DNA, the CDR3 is TGTGCCTGGAGTGTAAGGAGCGGACAAGAGACCCAGTACTTC.

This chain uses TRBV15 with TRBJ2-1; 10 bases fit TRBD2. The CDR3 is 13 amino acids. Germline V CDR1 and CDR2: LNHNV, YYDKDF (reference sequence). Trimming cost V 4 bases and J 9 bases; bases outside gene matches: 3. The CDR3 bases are TGTGCCACCAGCACTAGCGGGAGAAGTGAGCAGTTCTTC. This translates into CATSTSGRSEQFF. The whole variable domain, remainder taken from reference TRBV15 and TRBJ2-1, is DAMVIQNPRYQVTQFGKPVTLSCSQTLNHNVMYWYQQKSSQAPKLLFHYYDKDFNNEADTPDNFQSRRPNTSFCFLDIRSPGLGDTAMYLCATSTSGRSEQFFGPGTRLTVL.

The CDR3 protein is CASSYSGTGSTIYF. CDR3 in DNA: TGTGCCAGCAGTTACTCCGGGACAGGGAGCACCATATATTTT. The chain is built from TRBV6-5 and TRBJ1-3; 9 nucleotides agree with TRBD1. The CDR3 extends over 14 amino acids. Germline-derived CDR1 and CDR2 are MNHEY and SVGAGI. The ends lost 0 bases at V and 9 bases at J; junction bases unmatched: 3.

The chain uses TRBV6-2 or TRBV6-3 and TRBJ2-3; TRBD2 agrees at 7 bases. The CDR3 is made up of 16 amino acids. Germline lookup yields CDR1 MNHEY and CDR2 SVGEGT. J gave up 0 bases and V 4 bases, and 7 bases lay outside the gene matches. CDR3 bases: TGTGCCAGCAGTTCCCTCAGCGGGGCTAGCACAGATACGCAGTATTTT. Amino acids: CASSSLSGASTDTQYF.

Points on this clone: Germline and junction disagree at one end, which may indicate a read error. CDR3 sequence reads: CASSVDRNTEAFF. The CDR3 bases are TGTGCCAGCAGCGTAGACAGGAACACTGAAGCTTTCTTT. The chain links TRBV11-3 to TRBJ1-1; tentative D call: TRBD1 (5 bases). The CDR3 length is 13 residues. The germline CDR1 and CDR2 sequences are SGHNT and YENEEA.

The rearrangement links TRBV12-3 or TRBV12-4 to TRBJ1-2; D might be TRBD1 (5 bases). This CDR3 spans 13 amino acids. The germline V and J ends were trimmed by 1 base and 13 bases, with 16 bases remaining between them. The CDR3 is CASSLERGVSSTF. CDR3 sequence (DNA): TGTGCCAGCAGTTTAGAACGGGGGGTCTCTTCCACCTTC.

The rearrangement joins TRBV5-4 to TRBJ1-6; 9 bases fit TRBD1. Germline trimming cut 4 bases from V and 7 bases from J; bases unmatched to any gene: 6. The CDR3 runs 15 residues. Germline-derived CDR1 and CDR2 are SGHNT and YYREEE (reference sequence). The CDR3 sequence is CASSRTGTGNSPLHF. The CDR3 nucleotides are TGTGCCAGCAGCCGGACCGGGACAGGGAATTCACCCCTCCACTTT.

CDR3 protein: CASSKTSGAYEQYF. In DNA form, the CDR3 reads TGTGCCAGCAGTAAGACTAGCGGAGCCTACGAGCAGTACTTC. The chain couples TRBV6-5 to TRBJ2-7; TRBD2 matches 9 bases. Trimming removed 5 bases from V and 2 bases from J; junction bases left unmatched: 4. The germline gives CDR1 MNHEY, CDR2 SVGAGI. CDR3 length equals 14 residues.

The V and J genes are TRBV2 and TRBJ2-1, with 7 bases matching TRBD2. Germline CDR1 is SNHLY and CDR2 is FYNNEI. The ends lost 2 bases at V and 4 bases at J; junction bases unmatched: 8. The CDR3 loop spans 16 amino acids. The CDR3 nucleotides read TGTGCCAGCAGTGAAACTGGTAGCGGGTTATACAATGAGCAGTTCTTC. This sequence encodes CASSETGSGLYNEQFF.

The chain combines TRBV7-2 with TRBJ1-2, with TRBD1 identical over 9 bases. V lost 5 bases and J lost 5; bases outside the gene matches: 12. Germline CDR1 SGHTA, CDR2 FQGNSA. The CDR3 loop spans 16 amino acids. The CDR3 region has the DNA TGTGCCAGCAGCCAACCAAACAGGGGGCGCGGGTATGGCTACACCTTC. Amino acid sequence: CASSQPNRGRGYGYTF.

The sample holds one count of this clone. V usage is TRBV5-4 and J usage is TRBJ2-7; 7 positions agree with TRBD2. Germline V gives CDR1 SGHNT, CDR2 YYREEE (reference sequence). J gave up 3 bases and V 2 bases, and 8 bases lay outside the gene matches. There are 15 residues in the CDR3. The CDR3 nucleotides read TGTGCCAGCAGCTTTGGGGGGGGATTGAGCTACGAGCAGTACTTC. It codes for CASSFGGGLSYEQYF.

For the CDR3, the DNA is TGTGCCAGCAGCTTGCAACTGTGGGGGGAGGGCCACGAGCAGTACTTC. It yields the protein CASSLQLWGEGHEQYF. V and J are TRBV5-4 and TRBJ2-7; TRBD2 agrees at 7 bases. Germline lookup yields CDR1 SGHNT and CDR2 YYREEE (reference sequence). V shed 1 base and J 5 bases; nucleotides not matched to a gene: 12. The CDR3 runs to 16 residues. The full variable domain, in which reference TRBV5-4 and TRBJ2-7 provide the parts outside the CDR3, is ETGVTQSPTHLIKTRGQQVTLRCSSQSGHNTVSWYQQALGQGPQFIFQYYREEENGRGNFPPRFSGLQFPNYSSELNVNALELDDSALYLCASSLQLWGEGHEQYFGPGTRLTVT.

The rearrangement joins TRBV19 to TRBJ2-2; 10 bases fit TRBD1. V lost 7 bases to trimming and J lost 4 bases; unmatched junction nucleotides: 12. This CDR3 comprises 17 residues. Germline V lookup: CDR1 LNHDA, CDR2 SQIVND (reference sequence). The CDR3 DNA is TGTGCCAGTAAAGGGTTGGGGACAGGGGAGGCCACCGGGGAGCTGTTTTTT. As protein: CASKGLGTGEATGELFF. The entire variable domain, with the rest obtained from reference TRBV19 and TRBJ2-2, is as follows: DGGITQSPKYLFRKEGQNVTLSCEQNLNHDAMYWYRQDPGQGLRLIYYSQIVNDFQKGDIAEGYSVSREKKESFPLTVTSAQKNPTAFYLCASKGLGTGEATGELFFGEGSRLTVL.

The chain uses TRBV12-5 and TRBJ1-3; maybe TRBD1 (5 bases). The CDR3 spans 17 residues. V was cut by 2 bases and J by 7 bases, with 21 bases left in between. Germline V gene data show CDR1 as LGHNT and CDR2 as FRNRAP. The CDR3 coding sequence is TGTGCTAGTGGTTTGTGGGACTCGGGCGGTTGGGGGAACACCATATATTTT. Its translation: CASGLWDSGGWGNTIYF.

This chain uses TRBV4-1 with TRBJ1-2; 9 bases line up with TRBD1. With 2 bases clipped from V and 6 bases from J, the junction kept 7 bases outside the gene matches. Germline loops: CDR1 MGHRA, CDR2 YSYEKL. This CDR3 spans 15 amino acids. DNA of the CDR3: TGCGCCAGCAGCCAACCCGGACAGGGGCGGAATGGCTACACCTTC. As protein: CASSQPGQGRNGYTF.

CDR3 sequence (DNA): TGCGCCAGCAGCCAAGTTCTTGGCAACTATGGCTACACCTTC. Amino acid sequence: CASSQVLGNYGYTF. The chain couples TRBV4-3 to TRBJ1-2; no reliable D call. This CDR3 has 14 residues. CDR1 and CDR2 (germline): LGHNA, YSLEER. V lost 1 base and J 2 bases, leaving 8 bases between the germline ends.

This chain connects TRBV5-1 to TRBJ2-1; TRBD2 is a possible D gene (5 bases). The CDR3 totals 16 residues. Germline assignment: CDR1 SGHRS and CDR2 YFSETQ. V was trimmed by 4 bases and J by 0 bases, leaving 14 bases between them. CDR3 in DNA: TGCGCCAGCAGCGCCCGACTGGGGAGCTCCTACAATGAGCAGTTCTTC. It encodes CASSARLGSSYNEQFF.

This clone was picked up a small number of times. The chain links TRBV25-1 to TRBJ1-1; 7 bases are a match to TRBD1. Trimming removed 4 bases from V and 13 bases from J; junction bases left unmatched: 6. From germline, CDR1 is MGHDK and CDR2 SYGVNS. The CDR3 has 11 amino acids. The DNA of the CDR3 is TGTGCCAGCAGTGTGCAGGGGGGTGATTTCTTT. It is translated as CASSVQGGDFF.

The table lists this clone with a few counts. CDR3 coding DNA: TGCGCCAGCAGCTTGCCCCTTGGGACATCCTACAATGAGCAGTTCTTC. This gives the protein CASSLPLGTSYNEQFF. The rearrangement links TRBV5-1 to TRBJ2-1, with D maybe TRBD1 (6 bases). The germline gives CDR1 SGHRS, CDR2 YFSETQ. This CDR3 region has 16 residues. V dropped 1 base and J dropped 1 base, with 12 bases sitting between them.